Included here is one TCR beta chain sequence, with context. TCRdb keeps only in-frame clones here, not all; method: immunoSEQ multiplex PCR. The sample lists about 67,000 clones, 85% seen once, with under 2.5% in the top ten. This record comes from a study of OX40 agonist ivuxolimab in advanced cancers. Across the whole study: Clinicians treated patients with ivuxolimab, an agonistic anti-OX40 (CD134) antibody. Those treated in dose escalation had hepatocellular carcinoma, melanoma, renal cell cancer or head and neck cancer.

V was clipped by 1 base and J by 1 base, with 1 base between them. The CDR3 sequence is 13 residues long. Germline loops: CDR1 KGHSH, CDR2 LQKENI. J is TRBJ2-2 and V is TRBV18, with D uncertain. Sequences were derived from CD4+ or CD8+ T cells sorted from blood, sampled in a trial of the OX40 agonist ivuxolimab. The TCR was taken from an adult with an advanced solid tumor such as melanoma, head and neck, liver or kidney cancer. CDR3 amino acids: CASSPQNTGELFF. The CDR3 region has the DNA TGTGCCAGCTCACCACAGAACACCGGGGAGCTGTTTTTT.